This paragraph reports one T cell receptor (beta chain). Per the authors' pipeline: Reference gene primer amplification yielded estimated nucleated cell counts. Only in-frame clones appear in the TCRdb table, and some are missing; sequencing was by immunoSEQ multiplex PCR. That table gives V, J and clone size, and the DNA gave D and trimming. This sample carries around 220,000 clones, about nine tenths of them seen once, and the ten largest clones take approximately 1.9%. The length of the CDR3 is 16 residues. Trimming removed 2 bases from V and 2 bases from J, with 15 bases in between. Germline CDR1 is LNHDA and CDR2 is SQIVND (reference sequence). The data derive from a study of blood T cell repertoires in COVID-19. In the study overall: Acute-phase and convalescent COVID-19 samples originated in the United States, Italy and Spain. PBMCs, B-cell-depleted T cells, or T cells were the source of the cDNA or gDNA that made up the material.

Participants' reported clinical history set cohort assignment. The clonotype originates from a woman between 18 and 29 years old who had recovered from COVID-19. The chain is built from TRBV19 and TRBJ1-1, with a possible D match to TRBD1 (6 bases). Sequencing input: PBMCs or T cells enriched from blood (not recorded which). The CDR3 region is CASSIYARGINTEAFF. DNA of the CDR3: TGTGCCAGTAGTATATACGCCAGGGGAATAAACACTGAAGCTTTCTTT.